The 10 T cell receptor beta chains given below trace back to one sample, sequenced in a study of shared clonotypes between healthy human individuals. Here immunoSEQ multiplex PCR was the method, and the copy in TCRdb shows in-frame clones only, minus some. The data show some 2,100,000 clones, roughly 91% seen once. Positive CCR7 selection of CD45RO-negative cells yielded the naive CD8 cells, and terminally differentiated effector memory CD45RA+ cells were excluded. Sequencing used naive CD8+ T cells from PBMCs. The source of these receptors is a man younger than 35 in good health. Some clones in this sample may be carry-over from other donors' samples.

The J gene is TRBJ2-7, the V gene TRBV29-1; possibly TRBD1 for D (6 bases). There are 12 residues in the CDR3. V lost 4 bases to trimming and J lost 6 bases, with 13 bases between them. Germline CDR1 reads SQVTM; CDR2 reads ANQGSEA. CDR3 region: CSVVRGLGEQYF. CDR3 DNA sequence: TGCAGCGTTGTCAGGGGTCTCGGCGAGCAGTACTTC.

The rearrangement links TRBV15 to TRBJ2-1; D is possibly TRBD2 (5 bases). This CDR3 contains 18 residues. CDR1 and CDR2 from the germline V gene are LNHNV and YYDKDF (reference sequence). V lost 0 bases to trimming and J lost 7 bases, with 22 bases between them. The CDR3 DNA is TGTGCCACCAGCAGAGATGGAACAAGCTATGACTATGGGAATGAGCAGTTCTTC. Its translation is CATSRDGTSYDYGNEQFF.

This chain connects TRBV28 to TRBJ1-5; 7 bases fit TRBD1. The CDR3 length is 13 residues. Germline-derived CDR1 and CDR2 are MDHEN and SYDVKM. V lost 7 bases and J lost 4; bases outside the gene matches: 4. CDR3 sequence reads: CASTSTGNQPQHF. CDR3 nucleotide sequence: TGTGCCAGCACCTCGACAGGGAATCAGCCCCAGCATTTT.

As concerns this clone: Within the sample, other DNA sequences also encode this same CDR3. The V call is TRBV7-9, the J call TRBJ1-1; no definite D call. Looked up from germline, CDR1 is SEHNR and CDR2 is FQNEAQ (reference sequence). Deletions cut 0 bases from V and 5 bases from J, with 10 bases between. CDR3 length equals 14 residues. CDR3 bases: TGTGCCAGCAGCTTAGCCGGGCCCGGAACTGAAGCTTTCTTT. It codes for CASSLAGPGTEAFF. Full variable domain (remainder filled in from reference TRBV7-9 and TRBJ1-1): DTGVSQNPRHKITKRGQNVTFRCDPISEHNRLYWYRQTLGQGPEFLTYFQNEAQLEKSRLLSDRFSAERPKGSFSTLEIQRTEQGDSAMYLCASSLAGPGTEAFFGQGTRLTVV.

The rearrangement joins TRBV9 to TRBJ2-1, with TRBD2 identical over 12 bases. The length of the CDR3 is 15 residues. CDR1 and CDR2 (germline): SGDLS, YYNGEE. V lost 4 bases, J lost 8 bases, and 7 bases stayed unmatched. The CDR3 bases are TGTGCCAGCAGCCTCACTAGCGGGGGGCGAGATGAGCAGTTCTTC. It codes for CASSLTSGGRDEQFF.

V and J are TRBV5-8 and TRBJ1-4; possibly TRBD1 for D (5 bases). The CDR3 is made up of 15 amino acids. Trimming left V 0 bases short and J 3 bases short, with 9 bases between. Germline V gene lookup returns CDR1 SGHTS and CDR2 YDEGEE. The CDR3 nucleotides are TGTGCCAGCAGCTTGGGCAGGGCCTCTAATGAAAAACTGTTTTTT. It encodes CASSLGRASNEKLFF.

The chain links TRBV2 to TRBJ2-7; 12 nucleotides align to TRBD2. With 8 bases clipped from V and 5 bases from J, the junction kept 10 bases outside the gene matches. Germline CDR1 SNHLY, CDR2 FYNNEI. The CDR3 length is 15 residues. DNA for the CDR3: TGTGCCAGCCTAACCGGGACTAGCGGGTTTCACGAGCAGTACTTC. It is translated as CASLTGTSGFHEQYF.

In its sample, this clone was seen once. The same CDR3 is also encoded by other DNA sequences in this sample. The V call is TRBV6-5, the J call TRBJ1-1, with D possibly being TRBD1 (5 bases). Per germline, CDR1 MNHEY and CDR2 SVGAGI. Trimming stripped 6 bases from V and 2 bases from J, with 10 bases between. The CDR3 extends over 13 amino acids. The CDR3 coding sequence is TGTGCCAGCAGCCCCGGGGCAAACACTGAAGCTTTCTTT. This gives the protein CASSPGANTEAFF.

The rearrangement uses TRBV27 and TRBJ2-7, with D possibly being TRBD1 or TRBD2 (5 bases each). Germline assignment: CDR1 MNHEY and CDR2 SMNVEV (reference sequence). V dropped 5 bases and J dropped 2 bases, with 13 bases sitting between them. The CDR3 length is 14 residues. CDR3 loop: CASSPWDGTYEQYF. CDR3 DNA sequence: TGTGCCAGCAGTCCCTGGGACGGTACCTACGAGCAGTACTTC.

The chain couples TRBV27 to TRBJ1-5; TRBD1 matches at 7 bases. Germline assignment: CDR1 MNHEY and CDR2 SMNVEV (reference sequence). The CDR3 covers 14 residues. The junction had 8 bases not matched to a gene; V was cut back by 5 bases and J by 7 bases. The CDR3 here is CASSTQGTGQPQHF. CDR3 bases: TGTGCCAGCAGTACACAGGGGACTGGGCAGCCCCAGCATTTT.